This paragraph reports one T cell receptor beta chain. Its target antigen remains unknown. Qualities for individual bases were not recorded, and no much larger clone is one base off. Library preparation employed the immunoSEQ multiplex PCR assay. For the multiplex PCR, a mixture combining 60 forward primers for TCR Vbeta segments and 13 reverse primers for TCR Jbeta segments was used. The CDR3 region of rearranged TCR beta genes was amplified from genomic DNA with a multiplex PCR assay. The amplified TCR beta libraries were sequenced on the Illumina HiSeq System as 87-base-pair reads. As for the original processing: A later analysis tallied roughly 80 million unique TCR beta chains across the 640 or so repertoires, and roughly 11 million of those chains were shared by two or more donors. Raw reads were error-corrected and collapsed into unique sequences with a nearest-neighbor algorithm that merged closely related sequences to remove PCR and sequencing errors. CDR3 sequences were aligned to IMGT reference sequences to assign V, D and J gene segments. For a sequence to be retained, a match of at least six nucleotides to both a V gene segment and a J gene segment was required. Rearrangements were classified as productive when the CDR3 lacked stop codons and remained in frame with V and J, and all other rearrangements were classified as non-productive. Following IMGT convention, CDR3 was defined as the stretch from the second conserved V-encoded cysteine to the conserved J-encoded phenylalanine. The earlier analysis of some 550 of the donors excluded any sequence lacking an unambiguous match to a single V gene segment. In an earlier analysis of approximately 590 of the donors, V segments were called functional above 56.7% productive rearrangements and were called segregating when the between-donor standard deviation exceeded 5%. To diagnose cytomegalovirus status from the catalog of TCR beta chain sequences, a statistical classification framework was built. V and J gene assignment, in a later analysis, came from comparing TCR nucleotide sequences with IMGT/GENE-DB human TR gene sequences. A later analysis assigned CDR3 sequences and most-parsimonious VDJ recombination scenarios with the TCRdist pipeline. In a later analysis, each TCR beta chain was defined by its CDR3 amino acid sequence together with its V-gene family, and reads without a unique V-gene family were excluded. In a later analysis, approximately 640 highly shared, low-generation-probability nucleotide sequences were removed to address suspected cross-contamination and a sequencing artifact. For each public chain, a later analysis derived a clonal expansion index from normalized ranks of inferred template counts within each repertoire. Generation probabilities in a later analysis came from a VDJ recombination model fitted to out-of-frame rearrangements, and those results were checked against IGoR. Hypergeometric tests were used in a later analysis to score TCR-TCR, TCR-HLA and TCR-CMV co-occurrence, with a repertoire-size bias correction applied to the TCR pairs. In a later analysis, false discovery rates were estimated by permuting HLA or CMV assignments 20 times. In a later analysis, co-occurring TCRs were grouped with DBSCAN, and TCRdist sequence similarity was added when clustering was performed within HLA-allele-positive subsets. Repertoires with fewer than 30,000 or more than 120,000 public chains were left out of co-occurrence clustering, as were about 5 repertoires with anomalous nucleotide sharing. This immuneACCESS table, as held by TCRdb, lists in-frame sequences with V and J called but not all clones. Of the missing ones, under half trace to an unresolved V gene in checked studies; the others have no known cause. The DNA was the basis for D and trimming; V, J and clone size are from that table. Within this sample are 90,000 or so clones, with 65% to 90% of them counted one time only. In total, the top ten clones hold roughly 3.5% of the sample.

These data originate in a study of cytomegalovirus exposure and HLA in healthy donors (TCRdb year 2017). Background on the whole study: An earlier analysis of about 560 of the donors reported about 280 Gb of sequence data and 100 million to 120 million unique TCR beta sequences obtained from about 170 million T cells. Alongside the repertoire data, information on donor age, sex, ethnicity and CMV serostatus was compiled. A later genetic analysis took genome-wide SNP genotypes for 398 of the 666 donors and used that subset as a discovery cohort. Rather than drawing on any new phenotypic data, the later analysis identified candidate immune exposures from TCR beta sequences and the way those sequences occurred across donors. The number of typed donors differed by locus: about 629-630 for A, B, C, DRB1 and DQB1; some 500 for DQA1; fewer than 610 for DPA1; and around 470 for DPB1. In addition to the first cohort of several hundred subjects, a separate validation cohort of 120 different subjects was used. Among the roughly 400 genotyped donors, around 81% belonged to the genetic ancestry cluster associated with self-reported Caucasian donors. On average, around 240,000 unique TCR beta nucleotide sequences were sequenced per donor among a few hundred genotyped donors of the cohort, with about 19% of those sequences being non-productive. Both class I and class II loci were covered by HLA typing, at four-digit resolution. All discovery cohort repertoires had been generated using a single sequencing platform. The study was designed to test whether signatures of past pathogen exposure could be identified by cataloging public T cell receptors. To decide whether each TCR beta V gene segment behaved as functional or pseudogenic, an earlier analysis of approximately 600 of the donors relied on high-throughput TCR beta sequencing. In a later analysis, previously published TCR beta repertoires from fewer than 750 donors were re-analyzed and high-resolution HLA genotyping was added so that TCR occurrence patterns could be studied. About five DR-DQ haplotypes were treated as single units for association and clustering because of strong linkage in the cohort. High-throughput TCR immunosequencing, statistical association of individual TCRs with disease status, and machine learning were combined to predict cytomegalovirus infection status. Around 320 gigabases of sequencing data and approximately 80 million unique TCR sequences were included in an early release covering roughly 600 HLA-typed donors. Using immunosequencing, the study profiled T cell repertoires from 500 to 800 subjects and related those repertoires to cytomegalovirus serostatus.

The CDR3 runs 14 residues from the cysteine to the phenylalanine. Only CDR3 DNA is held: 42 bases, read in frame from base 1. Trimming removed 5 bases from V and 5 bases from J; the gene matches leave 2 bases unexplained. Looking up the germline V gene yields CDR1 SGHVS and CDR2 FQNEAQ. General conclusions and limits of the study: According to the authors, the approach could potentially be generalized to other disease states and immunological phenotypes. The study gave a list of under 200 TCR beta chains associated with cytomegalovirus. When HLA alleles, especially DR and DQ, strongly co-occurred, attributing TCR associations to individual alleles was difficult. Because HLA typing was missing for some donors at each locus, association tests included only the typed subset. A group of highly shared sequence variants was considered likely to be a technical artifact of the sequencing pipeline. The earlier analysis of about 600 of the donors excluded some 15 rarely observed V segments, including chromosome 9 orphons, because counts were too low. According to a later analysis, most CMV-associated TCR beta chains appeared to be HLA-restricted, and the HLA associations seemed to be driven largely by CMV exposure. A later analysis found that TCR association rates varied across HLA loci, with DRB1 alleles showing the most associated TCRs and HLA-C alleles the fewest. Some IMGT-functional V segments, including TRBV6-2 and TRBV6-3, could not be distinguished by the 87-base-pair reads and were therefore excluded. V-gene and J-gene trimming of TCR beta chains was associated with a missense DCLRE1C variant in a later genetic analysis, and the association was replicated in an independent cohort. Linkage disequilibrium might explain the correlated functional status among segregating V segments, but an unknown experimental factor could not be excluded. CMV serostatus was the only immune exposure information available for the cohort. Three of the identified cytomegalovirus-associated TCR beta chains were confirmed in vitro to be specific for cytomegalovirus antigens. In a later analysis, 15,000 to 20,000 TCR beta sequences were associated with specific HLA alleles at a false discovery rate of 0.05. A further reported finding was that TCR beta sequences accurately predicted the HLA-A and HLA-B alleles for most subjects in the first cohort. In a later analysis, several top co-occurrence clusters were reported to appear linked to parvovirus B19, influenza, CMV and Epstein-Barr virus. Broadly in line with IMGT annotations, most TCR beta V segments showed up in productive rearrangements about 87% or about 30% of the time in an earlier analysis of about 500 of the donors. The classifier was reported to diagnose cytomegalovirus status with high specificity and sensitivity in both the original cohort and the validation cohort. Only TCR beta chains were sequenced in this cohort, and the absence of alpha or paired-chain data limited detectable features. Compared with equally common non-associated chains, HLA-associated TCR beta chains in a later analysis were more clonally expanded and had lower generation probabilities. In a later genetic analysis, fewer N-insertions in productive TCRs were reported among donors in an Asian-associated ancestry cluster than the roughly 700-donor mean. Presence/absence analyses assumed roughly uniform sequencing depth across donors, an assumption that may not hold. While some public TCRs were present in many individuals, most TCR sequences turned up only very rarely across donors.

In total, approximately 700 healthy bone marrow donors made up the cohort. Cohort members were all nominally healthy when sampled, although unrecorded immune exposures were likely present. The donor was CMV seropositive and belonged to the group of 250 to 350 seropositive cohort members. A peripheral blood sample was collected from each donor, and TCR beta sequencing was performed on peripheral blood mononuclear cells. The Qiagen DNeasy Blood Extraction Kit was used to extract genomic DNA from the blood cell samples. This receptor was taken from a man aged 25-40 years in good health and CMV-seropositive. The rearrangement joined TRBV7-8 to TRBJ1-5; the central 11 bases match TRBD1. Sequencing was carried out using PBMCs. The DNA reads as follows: TGTGCCAGCAGCGTGGACAGGGGGCATCAGCCCCAGCATTTT. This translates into CASSVDRGHQPQHF. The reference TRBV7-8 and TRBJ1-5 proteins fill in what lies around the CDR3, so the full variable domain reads GAGVSQSPRYKVAKRGQDVALRCDPISGHVSLFWYQQALGQGPEFLTYFQNEAQLDKSGLPSDRFFAERPEGSVSTLKIQRTQQEDSAVYLCASSVDRGHQPQHFGDGTRLSIL.